The present TCR beta chain was sequenced within a study of CD8 T cells in ankylosing spondylitis (dated by TCRdb to about 2017). In terms of the full investigation: The study profiled T cell receptor beta repertoires in healthy donors and ankylosing spondylitis patients to find disease-linked TCR variants. Peripheral blood was sampled, and synovial fluid was additionally collected from ankylosing spondylitis patients. The full study cohort was made up of about 24 ankylosing spondylitis patients and some 100 healthy donors. Points the paper makes about the study in general: According to the report, matched synovial fluid samples from ankylosing spondylitis patients were significantly enriched for the disease-linked clones. Some motif variants were previously reported in synovial fluid and blood of reactive arthritis patients, suggesting common disease-initiation mechanisms. The disease-linked clones showed a CD8+ phenotype and occurred at relatively low frequencies in peripheral blood. A TCR beta motif made up of roughly eight highly homologous amino acid variants appeared to be characteristic of blood from ankylosing spondylitis patients.

The CDR3 numbers 13 residues from cysteine through phenylalanine. Only CDR3 DNA is held: 39 bases, read in frame from base 1. Relative to germline, V is 5 bases shorter and J is 0 bases shorter, with 7 bases between their ends. CDR1 and CDR2 are read off the germline V gene as MDHEN and SYDVKM. This clonotype was observed a few times. No antigen is known for it. Within one base of it there is no much larger clone, and no base qualities were kept. The listed sequencing device is Illumina HiSeq 2500. Quantitative 5'-RACE with molecular barcodes was the method used to prepare the TCR beta libraries. The authors' pipeline ran thus. Disease-linked TCR variants were identified with a new computational method built on a probabilistic model of VDJ rearrangement. The public reads were reprocessed in TCRdb via fastp at Q25 and MiXCR, keeping in-frame beta chains. Each CDR3 protein gets just one entry, which takes the most common genes and DNA from the rows behind it. The V and J calls come from TCRdb's annotation, not from the publication. The sample table contains some 140,000 distinct CDR3 sequences; only one count was recorded for roughly 15% of them. Roughly a third of the sample lies in the top ten.

This TCR derives from a male donor with ankylosing spondylitis. In this chain, TRBV28 is recombined with TRBJ1-1; the D gene cannot be named for sure. Specimen: blood, either unsorted or a sorted T cell fraction (not recorded which). Here the CDR3 is given as CASSDQVNTEAFF. Read as DNA, the sequence is TGTGCCAGCAGTGATCAGGTGAACACTGAAGCTTTCTTT.